This T cell receptor (beta chain) stems from a study of OX40 agonist ivuxolimab in advanced cancers. TCRdb's table, derived via immunoSEQ multiplex PCR, lists solely in-frame clones and lacks some. Of tens of thousands of clones in the sample, roughly 80% were seen once. There are a few counts of this clone. Between the trimmed V and J ends, which lost 3 bases and 3 bases, there was a span of 18 bases. The length of the CDR3 is 17 residues. Germline V gene sequence: CDR1 SGHNT, CDR2 YYREEE (reference sequence). The TCR was taken from an adult with an advanced solid tumor such as melanoma, head and neck, liver or kidney cancer. The sequencing here drew on CD4+ or CD8+ T cells sorted from blood, taken in a trial of the OX40 agonist ivuxolimab. V and J are TRBV5-4 and TRBJ1-4; D not resolved. DNA for the CDR3: TGTGCCAGCAGCTCCCGGCGCCCTGACGCCTCTAATGAAAAACTGTTTTTT. Protein product: CASSSRRPDASNEKLFF.